These 21 T cell receptor beta chains were sequenced from one sample in a study of response to subunit inactivated influenza vaccine. TCRdb reprocessed the RT-PCR reads with MiXCR, giving one entry per CDR3 protein. The sample yields 500,000 to 600,000 distinct CDR3 sequences, over 9% seen once. These same data were also listed under a study on T cells expressing NK-cell markers. From that paper: 5'RACE template switching with UMIs produced the TCR beta cDNA.

Sequencing was performed on PBMCs from blood, taken on the day of vaccination. The source of these receptors is a man over 45 who received an inactivated influenza vaccine.

The chain employs TRBV18 and TRBJ2-7, with D maybe TRBD1 (5 bases). CDR1 is KGHSH and CDR2 is LQKENI in the germline V gene. The V end was cut by 3 bases, the J end by 3 bases, with 12 bases between. The CDR3 length is 14 residues. CDR3 sequence: CASSPDRQRYEQYF. The CDR3 nucleotides read TGTGCCAGCTCACCGGACCGACAGCGCTACGAGCAGTACTTC. Full variable domain (missing parts from reference TRBV18 and TRBJ2-7): NAGVMQNPRHLVRRRGQEARLRCSPMKGHSHVYWYRQLPEEGLKFMVYLQKENIIDESGMPKERFSAEFPKEGPSILRIQQVVRGDSAAYFCASSPDRQRYEQYFGPGTRLTVT.

The chain couples TRBV6-5 to TRBJ2-7; 7 bases line up with TRBD1. CDR1 is MNHEY, CDR2 SVGAGI, per germline. The CDR3 is 14 residues long. Trimming took 4 bases from V and 7 from J; bases not matched to a gene: 10. CDR3 sequence: CASSSGQVPGEQYF. The CDR3 nucleotides read TGTGCCAGCAGTTCCGGACAGGTTCCAGGGGAGCAGTACTTC.

This rearrangement joins TRBV7-2 to TRBJ2-3, with unresolved D. This CDR3 contains 15 residues. V was shortened by 4 bases and J by 1 base, with 12 bases between the two germline ends. Germline lookup yields CDR1 SGHTA and CDR2 FQGNSA. In DNA, the CDR3 is TGTGCCAGCAGCTCTGGACCCACCCGCACAGATACGCAGTATTTT. Translation: CASSSGPTRTDTQYF.

The chain joins TRBV24-1 to TRBJ2-2; D not certain. Trimming pared 5 bases from V and 4 bases from J, leaving 7 bases between. Looked up from germline, CDR1 is KGHDR and CDR2 is SFDVKD. The length of the CDR3 is 13 residues. The CDR3 DNA is TGTGCCACCAGTGTGACGGGCACCGGGGAGCTGTTTTTT. Translated: CATSVTGTGELFF.

This clonotype appeared a few times. The chain has TRBV7-2 and TRBJ2-3; D unresolved. CDR3 length equals 14 residues. The V gene's germline CDR1 is SGHTA and CDR2 FQGNSA. Trimming took 5 bases from V and 6 from J, leaving 15 bases between them. The CDR3 sequence is CASSAREKSDTQYF. The CDR3 nucleotides read TGTGCCAGCAGCGCCCGCGAGAAGTCCGATACGCAGTATTTT.

This chain uses TRBV24-1 with TRBJ2-1; D perhaps matches TRBD1 (6 bases). The V end was cut by 12 bases, the J end by 6 bases, with 17 bases between. Looked up from germline, CDR1 is KGHDR and CDR2 is SFDVKD. CDR3 length equals 13 residues. This chain's CDR3 is CASATGASNEQFF. CDR3 nucleotide sequence: TGTGCCTCGGCGACAGGCGCTAGCAATGAGCAGTTCTTC.

This clonotype was observed a handful of times. The V gene is TRBV5-6, the J gene TRBJ1-3, with 8 bases fitting TRBD1. The V gene end was trimmed by 4 bases and the J gene end by 7 bases; junction bases not matched to a gene: 4. Germline V CDR1 and CDR2: SGHDT, YYEEEE. The CDR3 contains 13 residues. CDR3 residues: CASSRQGANTIYF. CDR3 nucleotides: TGTGCCAGCAGCCGCCAGGGGGCCAACACCATATATTTT.

This clonotype occurred a few times. J is TRBJ1-3 and V is TRBV11-2, with 8 nucleotides matching TRBD1. V dropped 5 bases and J dropped 4; count of bases not matched to a gene: 7. Per germline, CDR1 SGHAT and CDR2 FQNNGV. The CDR3 sequence is 15 residues long. The CDR3 loop reads CASSPDRGRGNTIYF. The CDR3 coding sequence is TGTGCCAGCAGCCCAGACAGGGGAAGGGGAAACACCATATATTTT.

This clonotype was counted only a few times. V usage is TRBV20-1 and J usage is TRBJ1-2, with a possible D match to TRBD1 (5 bases). This CDR3 spans 14 amino acids. CDR1 and CDR2 (germline): DFQATT, SNEGSKA (reference sequence). Trimming shortened V by 3 bases and J by 0 bases, and 11 bases separated the two germline ends. The CDR3 DNA sequence: TGCAGTGCTAGCCGGGACCAAACTAACTATGGCTACACCTTC. Translated: CSASRDQTNYGYTF.

This clonotype was seen a handful of times. The V gene is TRBV29-1, the J gene TRBJ1-1, with TRBD1 identical over 8 bases. V shed 4 bases, J shed 0 bases, and the junction held 7 bases outside the gene matches. CDR3 length: 15 residues. CDR1 and CDR2 (germline): SQVTM, ANQGSEA. The CDR3 protein is CSVVWVDRVNTEAFF. DNA of the CDR3: TGCAGCGTTGTGTGGGTGGACAGGGTGAACACTGAAGCTTTCTTT.

The chain carries TRBV5-1 and TRBJ2-5; D is tentatively TRBD1 or TRBD2 (5 bases each). Trimming took off 4 bases at V and 2 bases at J, with 18 bases between the two ends. Germline V CDR1 and CDR2: SGHRS, YFSETQ. CDR3 size: 16 residues. Here the CDR3 reads CASSPFGGGLQETQYF. The CDR3 coding sequence is TGCGCCAGCAGCCCCTTCGGTGGGGGTTTACAAGAGACCCAGTACTTC.

The chain recombines TRBV7-2 with TRBJ2-7; D call uncertain. Trimming stripped 5 bases from V and 5 bases from J, with 19 bases between. Per the germline V gene, CDR1 is SGHTA and CDR2 is FQGNSA. The length of the CDR3 is 15 residues. DNA for the CDR3: TGTGCCAGCAGCCGGGCCCTAGGGCTCGTCCACGAGCAGTACTTC. Its protein product is CASSRALGLVHEQYF.

In this sample, this clonotype turned up a few times. The rearrangement uses TRBV7-9 and TRBJ2-5, with TRBD2 as a possible D gene (5 bases). Germline V gives CDR1 SEHNR, CDR2 FQNEAQ (reference sequence). V was trimmed by 8 bases and J by 0 bases, leaving 10 bases between them. This CDR3 spans 13 amino acids. CDR3 DNA: TGTGCCAGCGGCGGGCGGAACCAAGAGACCCAGTACTTC. Its translation: CASGGRNQETQYF.

This clonotype was detected many times. The rearrangement joins TRBV20-1 to TRBJ1-1; maybe TRBD1 (5 bases). Trimming took 1 base from V and 5 from J, leaving 11 bases between them. This CDR3 is 13 amino acids long. Germline CDR1 reads DFQATT; CDR2 reads SNEGSKA (reference sequence). DNA for the CDR3: TGCAGTGCTAGAGGTATTGGGGGGACTGAAGCTTTCTTT. Translation gives CSARGIGGTEAFF.

This clonotype was detected a few times. V usage is TRBV4-2 and J usage is TRBJ1-5; no clear D gene. CDR3 length: 14 amino acids. Germline V lookup: CDR1 LGHNA, CDR2 YNFKEQ. V was clipped by 2 bases and J by 4 bases, with 9 bases between them. The CDR3 region is CASSQPDRNQPQHF. CDR3 bases: TGTGCCAGCAGCCAACCCGACCGGAATCAGCCCCAGCATTTT.

The chain is built from TRBV7-2 and TRBJ2-3; weak D call: TRBD2 (6 bases). Germline CDR1 SGHTA, CDR2 FQGNSA. The CDR3 spans 15 residues. The V and J ends lost 0 bases and 7 bases respectively, with 14 bases between them. CDR3 sequence reads: CASSLASGGANTQYF. In DNA, the CDR3 is TGTGCCAGCAGCTTAGCATCCGGGGGAGCGAATACGCAGTATTTT.

This clonotype has more than one count but fewer than ten. The chain couples TRBV5-1 to TRBJ2-1; TRBD2 matches at 10 bases. The germline gives CDR1 SGHRS, CDR2 YFSETQ. With 4 bases clipped from V and 7 bases from J, the junction kept 8 bases outside the gene matches. CDR3 length equals 15 residues. DNA for the CDR3: TGCGCCAGCAGCCCGGCTAGCGGGAGTAGGAATGAGCAGTTCTTC. Protein sequence: CASSPASGSRNEQFF.

In the case of this clonotype: At one end, the junction sequence differs from germline, possibly due to a read error. This chain connects TRBV4-2 to TRBJ2-1; D unclear. CDR3 length: 12 amino acids. Germline CDR1 and CDR2: LGHNA and YNFKEQ. Written as DNA, the CDR3 is TGTGCCAGCAGCCAAGATGGACGGACCCACTCCTTC. This codes for CASSQDGRTHSF.

At least ten counts were recorded for this clonotype. The V and J genes are TRBV4-2 and TRBJ2-4; perhaps D is TRBD1 or TRBD2 (5 bases each). Germline V gives CDR1 LGHNA, CDR2 YNFKEQ. This CDR3 comprises 15 residues. Trimming took 0 bases from V and 7 from J, leaving 13 bases between them. CDR3 amino acids: CASSQDQEGWNIQYF. CDR3 nucleotide sequence: TGTGCCAGCAGCCAAGATCAAGAGGGGTGGAACATTCAGTACTTC.

The table lists this clonotype with many counts. This chain joins TRBV12-3 or TRBV12-4 and TRBJ2-4, with TRBD1 as a possible D gene (6 bases). V lost 7 bases to trimming and J lost 0 bases, with 13 bases between them. This CDR3 is built from 15 residues. CDR3 nucleotide sequence: TGTGCCAGCACCCTAGGGGGAGTAGCCAAAAACATTCAGTACTTC. Its protein product is CASTLGGVAKNIQYF.

This clonotype was seen a handful of times. The rearrangement links TRBV7-2 to TRBJ1-2, with 7 bases lining up with TRBD1. J was trimmed by 14 bases and V by 1 base; bases with no gene match: 10. There are 13 residues in the CDR3. The germline gives CDR1 SGHTA, CDR2 FQGNSA. This CDR3 is CASSLVSGQQETF. The CDR3 DNA reads as TGTGCCAGCAGCTTAGTGTCGGGACAGCAGGAAACCTTC.